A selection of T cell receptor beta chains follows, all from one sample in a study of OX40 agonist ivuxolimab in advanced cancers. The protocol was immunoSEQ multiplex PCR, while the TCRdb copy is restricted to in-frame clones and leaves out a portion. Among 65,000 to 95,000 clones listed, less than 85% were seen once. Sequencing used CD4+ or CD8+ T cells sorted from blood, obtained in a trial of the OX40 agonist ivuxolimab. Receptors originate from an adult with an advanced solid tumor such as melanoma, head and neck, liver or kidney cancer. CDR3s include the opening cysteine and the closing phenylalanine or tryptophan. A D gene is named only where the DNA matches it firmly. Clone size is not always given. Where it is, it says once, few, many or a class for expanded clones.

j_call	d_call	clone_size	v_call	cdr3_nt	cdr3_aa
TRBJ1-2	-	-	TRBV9	TGTGCCAGCAGCGTACAGGGAAGTGGCTATGGCTACACCTTC	CASSVQGSGYGYTF
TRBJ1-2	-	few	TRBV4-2	TGTGCCAGCAGCCAAGCAGACAGAAATGGCTACACCTTC	CASSQADRNGYTF
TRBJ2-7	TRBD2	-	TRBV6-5	TGTGCCAGCAGGGCTAGCGGCTCCTACGAGCAGTACTTC	CASRASGSYEQYF
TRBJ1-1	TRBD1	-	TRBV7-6	TGTGCCAGCAGCCTGGGGACAGCCAACACTGAAGCTTTCTTT	CASSLGTANTEAFF
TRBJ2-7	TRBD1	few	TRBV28	TGTGCCAGCAGTCCTCAGACAGGGTTAGACGAGCAGTACTTC	CASSPQTGLDEQYF
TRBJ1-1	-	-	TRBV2	TGTGCCAGCAGTGAAGAAGGGGGCACTGAAGCTTTCTTT	CASSEEGGTEAFF
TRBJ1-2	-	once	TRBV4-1	TGCGCCAGCAGCCAACCCCTCGGGGCCTATGGCTACACCTTC	CASSQPLGAYGYTF
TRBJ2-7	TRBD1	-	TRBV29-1	TGCAGCGTTGAATGGACAGGGGGTTTGGACGAGCAGTACTTC	CSVEWTGGLDEQYF
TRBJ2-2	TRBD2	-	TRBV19	TGTGCCAGTAGTCTCAGCGGACTAGCGGAGCTCACCGGGGAGCTGTTTTTT	CASSLSGLAELTGELFF
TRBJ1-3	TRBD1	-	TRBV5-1	TGCGCCAGCAGCCGGGACAGGGGCGGATCTGGAAACACCATATATTTT	CASSRDRGGSGNTIYF
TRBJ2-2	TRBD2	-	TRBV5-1	TGCGCCAGCAGCCTCAGACTAGCGGGCCTTGCCGGGGAGCTGTTTTTT	CASSLRLAGLAGELFF
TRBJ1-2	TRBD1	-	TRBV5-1	TGCGCCAGCAGCCCGGGGACAGAATATGGCTACACCTTC	CASSPGTEYGYTF
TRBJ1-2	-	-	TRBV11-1	TGTGCCAGCAGCCCGAGCGCCAACCGAGCCCATGGCTACACCTTC	CASSPSANRAHGYTF
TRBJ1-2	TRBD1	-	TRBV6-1	TGTGCCAGCAGTGCCACCACAGGGGGCTCCCTTTATGGCTACACCTTC	CASSATTGGSLYGYTF
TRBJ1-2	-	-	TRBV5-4	TGTGCCAGCAGCTTGGCTTCCCTGAACTACACCTTC	CASSLASLNYTF
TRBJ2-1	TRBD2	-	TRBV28	TGTGCCAGCAGTCCTAGCGGGAAAGGCTACAATGAGCAGTTCTTC	CASSPSGKGYNEQFF
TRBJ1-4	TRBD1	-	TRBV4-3	TGCGCCAGCAGCCAAACGGGACAGAAGTTTGAAAAACTGTTTTTT	CASSQTGQKFEKLFF
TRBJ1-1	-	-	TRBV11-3	TGTGCCAGCAGCTTAGAGTTTGGCAGTAGGAACACTGAAGCTTTCTTT	CASSLEFGSRNTEAFF
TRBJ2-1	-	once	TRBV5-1	TGCGCCAGCGGCGTCGGGAGCTCGACCTACAATGAGCAGTTCTTC	CASGVGSSTYNEQFF
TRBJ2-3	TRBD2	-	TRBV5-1	TGCGCCAGCAGCGAGTTAGCGGGAACAGATACGCAGTATTTT	CASSELAGTDTQYF
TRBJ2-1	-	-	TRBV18	TGTGCCAGCTCACGATGGCAGGGCGATGAGCAGTTCTTC	CASSRWQGDEQFF
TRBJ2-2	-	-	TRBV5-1	TGCGCCAGCAGCTCGGGACTTCTCACCGGGGAGCTGTTTTTT	CASSSGLLTGELFF
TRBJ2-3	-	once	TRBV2	TGTGCCAGCAGTGAAGGTCAGGGAGGTGGAGATACGCAGTATTTT	CASSEGQGGGDTQYF
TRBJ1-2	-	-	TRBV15	TGTGCCACCAGCAGAGATTCAATCTATGGCTACACCTTC	CATSRDSIYGYTF
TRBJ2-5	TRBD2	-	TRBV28	TGTGCCAGCCTCCACAAGCGGGGTGGCCAAGAGACCCAGTACTTC	CASLHKRGGQETQYF